The clone carrying this T cell receptor (beta chain) occurred many times. This sample is drawn from a study of T-cell reconstitution after alpha-beta-depleted transplantation in children. A library of TCRbeta sequences, prepared with unique molecular identifiers, was generated. TCRdb called the PCR reads again in MiXCR, with one record for every CDR3 protein. The table has a few hundred thousand distinct CDR3 sequences, around a tenth seen once. The sequencing here drew on PBMCs from the stem cell graft donor, taken from the stem cell graft. This TCR came from a human donor who donated a stem cell graft to a child with acute lymphoblastic leukemia.

The CDR3 is CASSLGSLAGGPGEQFF. DNA of the CDR3: TGTGCCAGCAGCTTAGGTTCACTAGCGGGAGGGCCCGGTGAGCAGTTCTTC. The J gene is TRBJ2-1, the V gene TRBV7-9; 13 nucleotides agree with TRBD2. After removal of 1 base from V and 9 bases from J, the junction contained 9 bases not matched to a gene. Germline CDR1 and CDR2: SEHNR and FQNEAQ (reference sequence). The length of the CDR3 is 17 residues. Variable domain in full (rest from reference TRBV7-9 and TRBJ2-1): DTGVSQNPRHKITKRGQNVTFRCDPISEHNRLYWYRQTLGQGPEFLTYFQNEAQLEKSRLLSDRFSAERPKGSFSTLEIQRTEQGDSAMYLCASSLGSLAGGPGEQFFGPGTRLTVL.